Following are 17 T cell receptor beta chains from one sample sequenced in a study of CD8 T cells in Susac syndrome. Random hexamers were used to reverse transcribe 0.5 to 1 ug of RNA. TCRdb used MiXCR to reprocess the immunoSEQ multiplex PCR reads, holding one entry per CDR3 protein. This table has fewer than 150,000 distinct CDR3 sequences, 94% appearing once. Sequenced input: CD8+ T cells from PBMCs. These receptors all stem from a human donor in good health.

This clonotype came up once. The rearrangement joins TRBV9 to TRBJ1-5; D remains unclear. This CDR3 comprises 13 residues. Per germline, CDR1 SGDLS and CDR2 YYNGEE. V gave up 1 base and J gave up 7 bases, with 9 bases separating them. This CDR3 reads CASSVRDHQPQHF. CDR3 bases: TGTGCCAGCAGCGTAAGGGATCACCAGCCCCAGCATTTT.

The chain carries TRBV20-1 and TRBJ1-1, with a tentative D call TRBD1 (6 bases). The V end was cut by 0 bases, the J end by 4 bases, with 12 bases between. Germline-derived CDR1 and CDR2 are DFQATT and SNEGSKA (reference sequence). The CDR3 has 14 residues. The chain's CDR3 is CSARETGRGTEAFF. Written as DNA, the CDR3 is TGCAGTGCTAGAGAAACAGGGCGGGGCACTGAAGCTTTCTTT.

This clonotype was detected only once. The gene calls are TRBV4-3 and TRBJ2-3, with TRBD2 matching over 9 bases. V lost 4 bases and J lost 14; bases outside the gene matches: 10. Germline loops: CDR1 LGHNA, CDR2 YSLEER. This CDR3 is 13 amino acids long. This chain's CDR3 is CASSPGGLAGVYF. The CDR3 region has the DNA TGCGCCAGCAGCCCGGGCGGCTTAGCGGGAGTGTATTTT.

V is TRBV12-3 or TRBV12-4 and J is TRBJ1-1, with D possibly matching TRBD1 (5 bases). This CDR3 has 14 amino acids. V was pared by 6 bases and J by 3 bases, with 14 bases between. As DNA, the CDR3 is TGTGCCAGCAGCTCGGCAGGGTATTACACTGAAGCTTTCTTT. The encoded protein is CASSSAGYYTEAFF.

The V and J genes are TRBV12-3 or TRBV12-4 and TRBJ1-1; D possibly corresponds to TRBD1 (5 bases). CDR3 length equals 13 residues. V was clipped by 11 bases and J by 6 bases, with 19 bases between them. CDR3 DNA: TGTGCCGACGAGGGGCTCCAGGGCCCTGAAGCTTTCTTT. Its translation: CADEGLQGPEAFF.

V usage is TRBV30 and J usage is TRBJ2-2, with 7 bases fitting TRBD2. CDR3 length: 13 residues. Germline CDR1 is GTSNPN and CDR2 is SVGIG (reference sequence). J was trimmed by 1 base and V by 4 bases; bases with no gene match: 0. Here the CDR3 DNA reads TGTGCCTGGACGGGAGGGAACACCGGGGAGCTGTTTTTT. Its protein is CAWTGGNTGELFF.

This chain links TRBV27 with TRBJ1-2; no firm D call. Germline assignment: CDR1 MNHEY and CDR2 SMNVEV (reference sequence). CDR3 length: 13 residues. V lost 0 bases, J lost 7 bases, and 9 bases lay in between. CDR3 DNA: TGTGCCAGCAGTTTATCAGGTTCTGGTGGCTACACCTTC. It is translated as CASSLSGSGGYTF.

CDR3 region: CASSERAPEFQETQYF. As DNA, the CDR3 is TGTGCCAGCAGTGAACGGGCGCCAGAATTCCAAGAGACCCAGTACTTC. V and J are TRBV6-1 and TRBJ2-5; D remains ambiguous. Germline loops: CDR1 MNHNS, CDR2 SASEGT. With 2 bases removed from V and 1 base from J, the gap between germline ends came to 14 bases. This CDR3 contains 16 residues.

V gene TRBV9 combines with J gene TRBJ1-1; D call uncertain. Germline assignment: CDR1 SGDLS and CDR2 YYNGEE. V lost 0 bases to trimming and J lost 4 bases, with 13 bases between them. The CDR3 is made up of 15 amino acids. The CDR3 DNA sequence: TGTGCCAGCAGCGTAGGACCAGGATCTGTCACTGAAGCTTTCTTT. As protein: CASSVGPGSVTEAFF.

The CDR3 loop reads CASSLGAVYGYTF. DNA for the CDR3: TGTGCCAGCAGTTTAGGGGCGGTCTATGGCTACACCTTC. The rearrangement uses TRBV27 and TRBJ1-2; tentative D call: TRBD1 (5 bases). The CDR3 consists of 13 residues. V shed 2 bases and J shed 4 bases, with 8 bases lying between them. The V gene's germline CDR1 is MNHEY and CDR2 SMNVEV (reference sequence).

This chain joins TRBV4-3 and TRBJ2-7; D tentatively fits TRBD1 or TRBD2 (5 bases each). The germline V gene has CDR1 LGHNA and CDR2 YSLEER. The CDR3 length is 14 residues. Trimming took 4 bases from V and 3 from J, leaving 13 bases between them. CDR3 sequence: CASSPGTDNYEQYF. In DNA form, the CDR3 reads TGCGCCAGCAGCCCCGGGACGGATAACTACGAGCAGTACTTC.

The rearrangement joins TRBV29-1 to TRBJ2-5; D may be TRBD1 or TRBD2 (5 bases each). V lost 8 bases to trimming and J lost 5 bases, with 18 bases between them. CDR1 and CDR2 from the germline V gene are SQVTM and ANQGSEA. The CDR3 extends over 13 amino acids. The CDR3 here is CSSQWGSGETQYF. The DNA for the CDR3 is TGCAGCTCTCAATGGGGGAGTGGGGAGACCCAGTACTTC.

This rearrangement joins TRBV7-9 to TRBJ2-6, with TRBD1 as a possible D gene (6 bases). Germline V gene lookup returns CDR1 SEHNR and CDR2 FQNEAQ (reference sequence). The CDR3 is made up of 17 amino acids. The ends were cut back, 4 bases at V and 0 bases at J, with 13 bases in the middle. The DNA for the CDR3 is TGTGCCAGCAGCTCTACGGGACAACTCTCTGGGGCCAACGTCCTGACTTTC. It encodes CASSSTGQLSGANVLTF.

The rearrangement links TRBV4-3 to TRBJ2-1, with D perhaps TRBD2 (6 bases). The CDR3 loop spans 14 amino acids. From germline, CDR1 is LGHNA and CDR2 YSLEER. The V and J ends lost 5 bases and 9 bases respectively, with 17 bases between them. Here the CDR3 DNA reads TGCGCCAGCAGCACCGGACTGGGGGGAACTGAGCAGTTCTTC. It yields the protein CASSTGLGGTEQFF.

The chain is built from TRBV7-9 and TRBJ2-7; D not resolved. CDR1 is SEHNR and CDR2 is FQNEAQ in the germline V gene (reference sequence). This CDR3 spans 13 amino acids. Trimming removed 1 base at V and 1 base at J, with 5 bases between. In DNA, the CDR3 is TGTGCCAGCAGCTTAGTGAGGTCCTACGAGCAGTACTTC. Translating it yields CASSLVRSYEQYF.

V and J are TRBV12-3 or TRBV12-4 and TRBJ1-5, with 8 bases matching TRBD1. CDR3 size: 14 residues. Trimming removed 6 bases from V and 7 bases from J; junction bases left unmatched: 8. The CDR3 DNA sequence: TGTGCCAGCAGCCCAACAGGGGGGGGACAGCCCCAGCATTTT. Translation: CASSPTGGGQPQHF.

The chain recombines TRBV19 with TRBJ1-1; D not certain. CDR3 length equals 11 residues. Germline CDR1 reads LNHDA; CDR2 reads SQIVND (reference sequence). V was shortened by 6 bases and J by 4 bases, with 6 bases between the two germline ends. CDR3 in DNA: TGTGCCAGTAGGGTTTCCACTGAAGCTTTCTTT. Its translation: CASRVSTEAFF. Supplemented by reference TRBV19 and TRBJ1-1, the full variable domain reads DGGITQSPKYLFRKEGQNVTLSCEQNLNHDAMYWYRQDPGQGLRLIYYSQIVNDFQKGDIAEGYSVSREKKESFPLTVTSAQKNPTAFYLCASRVSTEAFFGQGTRLTVV.